A single sample gave rise to the 6 T cell receptor beta chains below, sequenced in a study of blood T cells in healthy people across ages. Using a J-beta primer mix together with a sample-barcoded 5' primer, a second PCR was run for about 6 to 12 cycles. TCRdb reanalysed the 5' RACE reads using MiXCR and keeps one entry per CDR3 protein. The sample comprises hundreds of thousands of distinct CDR3 sequences, 53% of which are singletons, and about 38% rests with the top ten. What was sequenced was blood. These receptor sequences come from a man older than 75 in good health.

This clonotype came up a few times. CDR3 nucleotides: TGTGCCAGCAGTTACTCTCGACTAGCAACTCCCCGGACCAGATACGCGTATTTT. Translated, it gives CASSYSRLATPRTRYAYF. The rearrangement links TRBV6-5 to TRBJ2-3; TRBD2 matches at 7 bases. Germline values: CDR1 MNHEY, CDR2 SVGAGI. The length of the CDR3 is 18 residues. J was trimmed by 14 bases and V by 0 bases; bases with no gene match: 23.

The chain couples TRBV6-5 to TRBJ1-2, with 9 bases matching TRBD1. Losses at the gene ends were 0 bases for V and 2 bases for J; bases not matched to a gene: 10. This CDR3 region has 18 residues. The germline V gene encodes CDR1 MNHEY and CDR2 SVGAGI. The CDR3 nucleotides read TGTGCCAGCAGTTACTCCCTTCCCGGGACAGGGTCGAACTATGGCTACACCTTC. Translating it yields CASSYSLPGTGSNYGYTF.

This clonotype appeared a few times. This rearrangement joins TRBV7-2 to TRBJ2-3, with 12 bases matching TRBD2. Germline loops: CDR1 SGHTA, CDR2 FQGNSA. With V trimmed by 3 bases and J by 6 bases, 4 bases remained unmatched. The length of the CDR3 is 15 residues. This CDR3 reads CASSLGLAGGDTQYF. The CDR3 DNA sequence: TGTGCCAGCAGCTTGGGGCTAGCGGGGGGGGATACGCAGTATTTT.

The rearrangement links TRBV6-6 to TRBJ2-1; tentative D call: TRBD2 (5 bases). Germline CDR1 is MNHNY and CDR2 is SVGAGI (reference sequence). Trimming shortened V by 2 bases and J by 7 bases, and 21 bases separated the two germline ends. This CDR3 has 17 residues. CDR3 region: CASSYDRGAGGRNEQFF. The CDR3 bases are TGTGCCAGCAGTTACGACCGGGGAGCCGGAGGTAGGAATGAGCAGTTCTTC.

Comment on this clonotype: The junction shows a germline mismatch at one end, possibly a read error. This rearrangement joins TRBV6-1 to TRBJ2-4, with TRBD1 matching 10 bases. CDR1 MNHNS and CDR2 SASEGT come from the germline V gene. The length of the CDR3 is 16 residues. As DNA, the CDR3 is TGTACCAGCAGTCCCTGGACAGGGGGGCGAGAAAACATTCAGTACTTC. Translated, it gives CTSSPWTGGRENIQYF.

This clonotype came up a few times. The chain links TRBV5-1 to TRBJ2-1, with D possibly called TRBD1 or TRBD2 (6 bases each). Germline assignment: CDR1 SGHRS and CDR2 YFSETQ. V was shortened by 2 bases and J by 6 bases, with 12 bases between the two germline ends. This CDR3 has 14 amino acids. As DNA, the CDR3 is TGCGCCAGCAGCTTTTCCGGGGGCGCCAATGAGCAGTTCTTC. This sequence encodes CASSFSGGANEQFF.